Below are 13 T cell receptor beta chains sequenced from a single sample in a study of PD-1 blockade in mismatch repair-deficient tumors. The repertoire was sequenced with immunoSEQ multiplex PCR; TCRdb's copy has only in-frame clones and lacks some. The sample yields some 110,000 clones, over 60% seen once. Source: peripheral blood, taken 60 to 65 weeks after starting pembrolizumab. These TCRs come from an adult with mismatch repair-deficient cancer.

The chain employs TRBV5-4 and TRBJ2-7; D is unresolved. The germline gives CDR1 SGHNT, CDR2 YYREEE (reference sequence). Trimming removed 4 bases at V and 5 bases at J, with 13 bases between. This CDR3 is built from 13 residues. DNA for the CDR3: TGTGCCAGCAGCCCGGTAGAGCAGGACGAGCAGTACTTC. Amino acids: CASSPVEQDEQYF.

The chain joins TRBV6-5 to TRBJ2-1; D may correspond to TRBD1 or TRBD2 (5 bases each). This CDR3 region has 16 residues. V was trimmed by 1 base and J by 0 bases, leaving 10 bases between them. Germline V gives CDR1 MNHEY, CDR2 SVGAGI. The CDR3 region has the DNA TGTGCCAGCAGTTACTGGGCAGGGAGCTCCTACAATGAGCAGTTCTTC. Its translation is CASSYWAGSSYNEQFF.

The chain employs TRBV5-1 and TRBJ2-1, with D uncertain. The germline V gene has CDR1 SGHRS and CDR2 YFSETQ. The V end was cut by 4 bases, the J end by 3 bases, with 8 bases between. The CDR3 is 13 residues long. The CDR3 DNA sequence: TGCGCCAGCAGCACTGACCTCTACAATGAGCAGTTCTTC. Its protein product is CASSTDLYNEQFF.

The sample holds a few counts of this clone. CDR3 coding DNA: TGTGCCAGCAGCCCCGGCGAATCCGAGCAGTACTTC. It codes for CASSPGESEQYF. This chain connects TRBV6-6 to TRBJ2-7, with D unclear. Germline CDR1 and CDR2: MNHNY and SVGAGI (reference sequence). The CDR3 totals 12 residues. V lost 6 bases and J 6 bases, leaving 12 bases between the germline ends.

This chain joins TRBV7-2 and TRBJ2-7, with 16 bases fitting TRBD2. This CDR3 spans 18 amino acids. With 2 bases clipped from V and 4 bases from J, the junction kept 8 bases outside the gene matches. Germline V gene sequence: CDR1 SGHTA, CDR2 FQGNSA. CDR3 coding DNA: TGTGCCAGCAGCTTAAGCGGGACTAGCGGGAGGGGACGGTACGAGCAGTACTTC. It translates to CASSLSGTSGRGRYEQYF. Variable domain in full (rest from reference TRBV7-2 and TRBJ2-7): GAGVSQSPSNKVTEKGKDVELRCDPISGHTALYWYRQSLGQGLEFLIYFQGNSAPDKSGLPSDRFSAERTGGSVSTLTIQRTQQEDSAVYLCASSLSGTSGRGRYEQYFGPGTRLTVT.

CDR3: CASSSAGGYGYTF. The CDR3 nucleotides read TGTGCCAGCAGTTCGGCAGGGGGATATGGCTACACCTTC. V is TRBV6-5 and J is TRBJ1-2; TRBD1 agrees at 7 bases. Germline V CDR1 and CDR2: MNHEY, SVGAGI. Trimming removed 4 bases from V and 5 bases from J; junction bases left unmatched: 4. The CDR3 is made up of 13 amino acids.

J is TRBJ2-6 and V is TRBV10-3, with a weak D call TRBD2 (5 bases). V dropped 6 bases and J dropped 0 bases, with 12 bases sitting between them. This CDR3 region has 16 residues. Germline loops: CDR1 ENHRY, CDR2 SYGVKD. The CDR3 sequence is CAIRTDGNSGANVLTF. In nucleotides, the CDR3 is TGTGCCATCAGAACGGACGGGAACTCTGGGGCCAACGTCCTGACTTTC.

The chain uses TRBV9 and TRBJ2-1; D unresolved. V lost 4 bases and J 4 bases, leaving 3 bases between the germline ends. Germline assignment: CDR1 SGDLS and CDR2 YYNGEE. The CDR3 sequence is 11 residues long. The CDR3: CASSLYNEQFF. CDR3 in DNA: TGTGCCAGCAGCTTATACAATGAGCAGTTCTTC. Full variable domain (rest looked up from reference TRBV9 and TRBJ2-1): DSGVTQTPKHLITATGQRVTLRCSPRSGDLSVYWYQQSLDQGLQFLIQYYNGEERAKGNILERFSAQQFPDLHSELNLSSLELGDSALYFCASSLYNEQFFGPGTRLTVL.

The chain is built from TRBV10-3 and TRBJ1-2; D remains unclear. Between the trimmed V and J ends, which lost 0 bases and 8 bases, there was a span of 13 bases. This CDR3 spans 14 amino acids. Per germline, CDR1 ENHRY and CDR2 SYGVKD. The CDR3, as DNA: TGTGCCATCAGTGAGTCGTCAGACCGGGGAGGCTACACCTTC. This sequence encodes CAISESSDRGGYTF.

The rearrangement links TRBV19 to TRBJ2-7, with TRBD2 as a possible D gene (5 bases). There are 16 residues in the CDR3. Germline V CDR1 and CDR2: LNHDA, SQIVND (reference sequence). Trimming cost V 1 base and J 3 bases, with 16 bases left between them. The CDR3 coding sequence is TGTGCCAGTAGTATAGCGAGGAGGCAGGAGGTCTACGAGCAGTACTTC. Its translation is CASSIARRQEVYEQYF.

The chain combines TRBV7-2 with TRBJ2-3; 12 bases map to TRBD2. This CDR3 is built from 17 residues. The V gene's germline CDR1 is SGHTA and CDR2 FQGNSA. With V trimmed by 7 bases and J by 5 bases, 13 bases remained unmatched. The CDR3 DNA follows: TGTGCCAGCATGCCTAGAACTAGCGGGAGGCAGGTAGATACGCAGTATTTT. This encodes CASMPRTSGRQVDTQYF. The variable domain in full, with the rest retrieved from reference TRBV7-2 and TRBJ2-3, is GAGVSQSPSNKVTEKGKDVELRCDPISGHTALYWYRQSLGQGLEFLIYFQGNSAPDKSGLPSDRFSAERTGGSVSTLTIQRTQQEDSAVYLCASMPRTSGRQVDTQYFGPGTRLTVL.

The V call is TRBV30, the J call TRBJ2-3; possibly TRBD2 for D (5 bases). The germline CDR1 and CDR2 sequences are GTSNPN and SVGIG (reference sequence). Trimming removed 1 base from V and 0 bases from J, with 8 bases in between. CDR3 size: 14 residues. As DNA, the CDR3 is TGTGCCTGGAGTGCCCCTAGCAGCACAGATACGCAGTATTTT. The encoded protein is CAWSAPSSTDTQYF.

This clone has only one observation. This sequence joins TRBV7-9 and TRBJ2-1; 9 bases line up with TRBD1. This CDR3 spans 17 amino acids. CDR1 is SEHNR and CDR2 is FQNEAQ in the germline V gene (reference sequence). The V segment lost 0 bases and the J segment 6 bases; nucleotides outside the gene matches: 9. CDR3 bases: TGTGCCAGCAGCTTAGCTCTACAGGGGGCAGGGATCAATGAGCAGTTCTTC. Its translation: CASSLALQGAGINEQFF. Looking up the rest from reference TRBV7-9 and TRBJ2-1 gives the full variable domain: DTGVSQNPRHKITKRGQNVTFRCDPISEHNRLYWYRQTLGQGPEFLTYFQNEAQLEKSRLLSDRFSAERPKGSFSTLEIQRTEQGDSAMYLCASSLALQGAGINEQFFGPGTRLTVL.